The present T cell receptor beta chain was sequenced within a study of follicular helper T cells after annual influenza vaccination. The CDR3 covers 14 residues. Germline assignment: CDR1 SGHTA and CDR2 FQGTGA. Between the trimmed V and J ends, which lost 1 base and 4 bases, there was a span of 11 bases. Indicated time point: 2015-2016 season, 7 days after influenza vaccination. Sorted cTfh were non-naive CD4+CXCR5+PD-1+, either ICOS+CD38+ or ICOS-CD38-. Produced via immunoSEQ multiplex PCR; TCRdb's table is partial and in-frame only. The sample yields several thousand clones, 75% to 90% seen once. Whole-study findings and limits: Day 7 ICOS+CD38+ clones later appeared mostly in ICOS-CD38- cTfh.

This clone has only one observation. Its matching antigen is unknown. The material sequenced was CXCR5+ CD38- circulating T follicular helper cells from blood, taken 7 days after influenza vaccination. As for subset: circulating Tfh, non-naive CD4+CXCR5+PD-1+ (ICOS+CD38+ or ICOS-CD38-). This rearrangement joins TRBV7-3 to TRBJ2-7, with D possibly TRBD2 on 6 matching bases. The clonotype comes from an adult who received the influenza vaccine. CDR3 nucleotide sequence: TGTGCCAGCAGCTTAAGTGGAGGGGAGTACGAGCAGTACTTC. Amino acid sequence: CASSLSGGEYEQYF.